The 10 T cell receptor beta chains in this list originate from one sample, sequenced in a study of PD-1 blockade in mismatch repair-deficient tumors. The data were produced by immunoSEQ multiplex PCR, yet TCRdb's version contains in-frame clones alone and is incomplete. The sample contains around 120,000 clones, 88% of which appear only once. The sequenced sample was peripheral blood, obtained 70 to 73 weeks after starting pembrolizumab. The receptors derive from an adult with mismatch repair-deficient cancer.

In its sample, this clone was seen once. The chain employs TRBV2 and TRBJ2-7; D is tentatively TRBD1 or TRBD2 (5 bases each). The CDR3 extends over 14 amino acids. V shed 0 bases and J shed 5 bases, with 11 bases lying between them. In germline, CDR1 is SNHLY, CDR2 FYNNEI. This CDR3 reads CASSEAGTVHEQYF. The CDR3 DNA reads as TGTGCCAGCAGTGAAGCCGGGACCGTTCACGAGCAGTACTTC.

The chain links TRBV5-1 to TRBJ2-3; a weak D match, TRBD2 (5 bases). Trimming took off 1 base at V and 3 bases at J, with 15 bases between the two ends. The CDR3 is 16 amino acids. CDR1 SGHRS and CDR2 YFSETQ come from the germline V gene. CDR3 bases: TGCGCCAGCAGCTTGCATGGCCGGGATTGGACAGATACGCAGTATTTT. Its protein is CASSLHGRDWTDTQYF.

This chain links TRBV2 with TRBJ2-3; D is unclear. The CDR3 totals 14 residues. Per the germline V gene, CDR1 is SNHLY and CDR2 is FYNNEI. V dropped 8 bases and J dropped 4 bases, with 16 bases sitting between them. CDR3 sequence reads: CASANLGPPDTQYF. DNA for the CDR3: TGTGCCAGCGCTAACTTAGGCCCGCCAGATACGCAGTATTTT.

The rearrangement uses TRBV25-1 and TRBJ2-3, with 11 bases matching TRBD2. CDR1 is MGHDK, CDR2 SYGVNS, per germline. This CDR3 region has 15 residues. The V and J ends lost 8 bases and 3 bases, in that order; junction bases with no gene match: 7. The CDR3 reads CASSLAGVVTDTQYF. In nucleotides, the CDR3 is TGTGCCAGCTCACTAGCGGGAGTTGTGACAGATACGCAGTATTTT.

This chain links TRBV7-3 with TRBJ2-1; D ambiguous. This CDR3 has 16 residues. CDR1 is SGHTA and CDR2 is FQGTGA in the germline V gene. Trimming stripped 1 base from V and 1 base from J, with 11 bases between. The CDR3 spells CASSLRLTASYNEQFF. The CDR3 nucleotides read TGTGCCAGCAGCTTAAGACTCACTGCTTCCTACAATGAGCAGTTCTTC.

The chain is built from TRBV28 and TRBJ2-1; 11 bases agree with TRBD2. This CDR3 comprises 16 residues. V trimming: 3 bases; J trimming: 7 bases; junction bases outside the gene matches: 8. Germline-derived CDR1 and CDR2 are MDHEN and SYDVKM. This chain's CDR3 is CASSFVGTSGENEQFF. Written as DNA, the CDR3 is TGTGCCAGCAGTTTCGTTGGGACTAGCGGTGAAAATGAGCAGTTCTTC.

J is TRBJ1-2 and V is TRBV27, with D perhaps TRBD1 (6 bases). From germline, CDR1 is MNHEY and CDR2 SMNVEV (reference sequence). V was trimmed by 3 bases and J by 5 bases, leaving 10 bases between them. CDR3 size: 13 residues. CDR3 in amino acids: CASSLGARYGYTF. Here the CDR3 DNA reads TGTGCCAGCAGTTTGGGGGCGCGGTATGGCTACACCTTC.

The CDR3 region has the DNA TGTGCCAGCATTGACAGGGTCGGGACTAGCGGGAGATCTGGGGCCAACGTCCTGACTTTC. Encoded protein: CASIDRVGTSGRSGANVLTF. The chain combines TRBV21-1 with TRBJ2-6; the DNA was not used to check the table's D call, TRBD2. TRBV21-1 is marked as a pseudogene. The CDR3 spans 20 residues.

The chain combines TRBV21-1 with TRBJ2-3; the DNA was not used to check the table's D call, TRBD1. TRBV21-1 is reported as a pseudogene. CDR3 length equals 13 residues. The CDR3 reads CASSSQHTDTQYF. CDR3 DNA sequence: TGTGCCAGCAGCTCTCAACACACAGATACGCAGTATTTT.

The V gene is TRBV27, the J gene TRBJ1-2; 9 bases are shared with TRBD1. The CDR3 is made up of 17 amino acids. Per germline, CDR1 MNHEY and CDR2 SMNVEV (reference sequence). The V gene end was trimmed by 0 bases and the J gene end by 6 bases; junction bases not matched to a gene: 11. The CDR3 protein is CASSLSRLDRGIDGYTF. CDR3 nucleotide sequence: TGTGCCAGCAGTTTATCGCGCCTGGACAGGGGTATCGATGGCTACACCTTC.